These 10 T cell receptor beta chains were sequenced from one sample in a study of post-analysis software for immune sequencing data. No antigen has been identified for these receptors. Study-level findings and limits: A few TRBV segments, TRBV5-6, TRBV5-1 and TRBV20-1 among them, were found more frequent in patients than controls.

Every TCR beta cDNA library bore unique molecular identifiers. MiXCR, run by TCRdb on the PCR reads, gives a single entry per CDR3 protein. The sample lists 430,000 or so distinct CDR3 sequences, more than 30% occurring once. The sequenced material came from blood. These receptors originate from a girl under 10 years old with multiple sclerosis.

This rearrangement joins TRBV5-1 to TRBJ1-6; possibly TRBD1 for D (5 bases). The CDR3 runs 13 residues. V was shortened by 6 bases and J by 5 bases, with 9 bases between the two germline ends. Germline V gene data show CDR1 as SGHRS and CDR2 as YFSETQ. This chain's CDR3 is CASKGVNNSPLHF. CDR3 bases: TGCGCCAGCAAAGGGGTCAATAATTCACCCCTCCACTTT.

In the case of this clonotype: A read error is likely, as this CDR3 ends without the conserved phenylalanine or tryptophan. The chain links TRBV5-1 to TRBJ2-2; D may be TRBD2 (6 bases). The CDR3 runs to 15 residues. CDR1 and CDR2 from the germline V gene are SGHRS and YFSETQ. Trimming removed 4 bases at V and 2 bases at J, with 12 bases between. The CDR3 DNA reads TGCGCCAGCAGCCCCGGGACTGAAAACACCGGGGAGCTGTTTTTG. Its translation: CASSPGTENTGELFL.

This clonotype was counted a few times. J is TRBJ2-7 and V is TRBV27; no definite D call. The better agreement between TRBJ2-1 and the DNA end casts doubt on the J call. The CDR3 loop spans 13 amino acids. The germline CDR1 and CDR2 sequences are MNHEY and SMNVEV (reference sequence). The CDR3 loop reads CASSLKAPREQFF. The CDR3 DNA sequence: TGTGCCAGCAGTTTAAAAGCCCCTCGTGAGCAGTTCTTC.

This chain links TRBV21-1 with TRBJ2-5; the D segment call TRBD2 is taken from the table without a DNA check. TRBV21-1 is an annotated pseudogene. This CDR3 region has 17 residues. Here the CDR3 DNA reads TGTGCCAGCAGCGTGGGCCATGGGCACCTAAATCAAGAGACCCAGTACTTC. Amino acid sequence: CASSVGHGHLNQETQYF.

The V call is TRBV5-1, the J call TRBJ2-7; D unclear. The CDR3 has 11 amino acids. CDR1 SGHRS and CDR2 YFSETQ come from the germline V gene. Trimming took 5 bases from V and 0 from J, leaving 3 bases between them. CDR3 in DNA: TGCGCCAGCAGGACCTCCTACGAGCAGTACTTC. Its translation: CASRTSYEQYF.

This clonotype has more than one count but fewer than ten. The rearrangement links TRBV5-1 to TRBJ2-1; 7 bases map to TRBD1. This CDR3 region has 15 residues. V was pared by 2 bases and J by 6 bases, with 8 bases of the junction left unmatched. Germline CDR1 is SGHRS and CDR2 is YFSETQ. The CDR3 reads CASSFQTGVSNEQFF. The CDR3 nucleotides are TGCGCCAGCAGCTTTCAAACAGGGGTTAGCAATGAGCAGTTCTTC.

The genes are TRBV7-2 and TRBJ2-1, with 9 bases matching TRBD2. V was clipped by 5 bases and J by 4 bases; unmatched bases: 6. CDR3 length equals 15 residues. Germline-derived CDR1 and CDR2 are SGHTA and FQGNSA. This chain's CDR3 is CASSPRTSEYNEQFF. In DNA form, the CDR3 reads TGTGCCAGCAGCCCTCGGACTAGCGAGTACAATGAGCAGTTCTTC.

There are a few counts of this clonotype. CDR3 nucleotide sequence: TGCAGTGCTAGGGAAGAAGTAGGGGGCGTAGGCAATCAGCCCCAGCATTTT. It yields the protein CSAREEVGGVGNQPQHF. V usage is TRBV20-1 and J usage is TRBJ1-5; TRBD1 agrees at 7 bases. This CDR3 contains 17 residues. V trimming: 3 bases; J trimming: 2 bases; junction bases outside the gene matches: 13. CDR1 DFQATT and CDR2 SNEGSKA come from the germline V gene (reference sequence).

Here the CDR3 DNA reads TGCAGTGCTGCTTTTCAAGGGTGGGCAACTAATGAAAAACTGTTTTTT. This sequence encodes CSAAFQGWATNEKLFF. The chain has TRBV20-1 and TRBJ1-4; D not resolved. Germline V gives CDR1 DFQATT, CDR2 SNEGSKA (reference sequence). V dropped 5 bases and J dropped 0 bases, with 16 bases sitting between them. The CDR3 loop spans 16 amino acids.

In its sample, this clonotype was seen a few times. The rearrangement joins TRBV12-3 or TRBV12-4 to TRBJ1-4; no clear D gene. CDR3 size: 15 residues. Trimming cost V 5 bases and J 0 bases, with 10 bases left between them. The CDR3 DNA follows: TGTGCCAGCAGTCCCATCTTAGCAACTAATGAAAAACTGTTTTTT. It encodes CASSPILATNEKLFF.